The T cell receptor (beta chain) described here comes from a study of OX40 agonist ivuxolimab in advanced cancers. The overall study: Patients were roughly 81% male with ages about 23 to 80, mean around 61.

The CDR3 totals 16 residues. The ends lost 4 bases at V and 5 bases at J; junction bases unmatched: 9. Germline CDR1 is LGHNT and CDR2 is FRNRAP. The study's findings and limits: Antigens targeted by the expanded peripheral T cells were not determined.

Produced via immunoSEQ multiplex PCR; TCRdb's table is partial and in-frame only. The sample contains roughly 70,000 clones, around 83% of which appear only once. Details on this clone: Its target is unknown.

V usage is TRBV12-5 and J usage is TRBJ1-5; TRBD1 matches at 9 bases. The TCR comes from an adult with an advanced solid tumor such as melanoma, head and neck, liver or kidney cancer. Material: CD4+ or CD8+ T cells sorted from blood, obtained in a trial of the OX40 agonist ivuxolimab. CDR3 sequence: CASGSPRTGADQPQHF. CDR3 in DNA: TGTGCTAGTGGTTCGCCACGGACAGGGGCGGATCAGCCCCAGCATTTT.